The text below deals with one TCR beta chain. The antigen is not known. Healthy bone marrow donors supplied every sample. The data originate from a study of cytomegalovirus exposure and HLA in healthy donors. Study as a whole: Early release data held around 80 million unique TCRs from HLA-typed donors. General study points: Later analysis suggested most CMV-associated TCR beta chains were HLA-restricted.

The study ran its PCR with 60 Vbeta and 13 Jbeta primers. Repertoires were generated with immunoSEQ multiplex PCR, while TCRdb's copy carries only in-frame clones and drops some. The data show 120,000 or so clones, more than 80% seen once. Per the germline V gene, CDR1 is LNHDA and CDR2 is SQIVND (reference sequence). CDR3 length equals 15 residues. The V and J ends lost 10 bases and 4 bases respectively, with 20 bases between them. This chain joins TRBV19 and TRBJ1-3, with D possibly TRBD1 on 6 matching bases. This sequence was found in a middle-aged man in good health and CMV-seronegative. Sample: PBMCs. The CDR3 DNA is TGTGCCACCCGCCTAGGGGGGGCGCAAGGAAACACCATATATTTT. Translating it yields CATRLGGAQGNTIYF.